This record looks at one T cell receptor beta chain sequence and its context. The data derive from a study of control samples from healthy donors and cancer patients. Using immunoSEQ multiplex PCR, the repertoire was profiled, and TCRdb retains in-frame clones only, with some absent. Of around 120,000 clones in the sample, approximately 93% are singletons; the top ten hold 6.5% to 9%. Input material: blood. The receptor was isolated from a woman under 30 in good health.

CDR3 amino acids: CASNPTGRNYGYTF. The CDR3 bases are TGCGCCAGCAACCCAACAGGGCGGAACTATGGCTACACCTTC. The chain is built from TRBV5-1 and TRBJ1-2; weak D call: TRBD1 (6 bases). There are 14 residues in the CDR3. From germline, CDR1 is SGHRS and CDR2 YFSETQ. V lost 6 bases to trimming and J lost 2 bases, with 14 bases between them.